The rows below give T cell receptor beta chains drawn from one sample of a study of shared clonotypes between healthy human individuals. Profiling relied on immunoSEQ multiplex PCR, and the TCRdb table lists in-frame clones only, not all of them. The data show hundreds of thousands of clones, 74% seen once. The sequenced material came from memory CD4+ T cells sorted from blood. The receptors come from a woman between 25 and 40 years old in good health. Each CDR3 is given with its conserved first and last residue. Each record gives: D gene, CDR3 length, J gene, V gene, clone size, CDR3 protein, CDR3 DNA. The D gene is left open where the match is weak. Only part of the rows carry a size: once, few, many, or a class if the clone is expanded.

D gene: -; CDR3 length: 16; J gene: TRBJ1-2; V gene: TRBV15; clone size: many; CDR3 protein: CATSGLRGSEADGYTF; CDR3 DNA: TGTGCCACCAGCGGCCTCAGGGGCAGTGAGGCCGATGGCTACACCTTC
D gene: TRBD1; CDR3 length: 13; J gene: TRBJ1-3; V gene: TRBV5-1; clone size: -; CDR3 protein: CASSWTGGNTIYF; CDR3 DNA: TGCGCCAGCAGCTGGACAGGGGGAAACACCATATATTTT
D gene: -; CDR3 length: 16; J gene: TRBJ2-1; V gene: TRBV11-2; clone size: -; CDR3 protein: CASSLDTGAGYNEQFF; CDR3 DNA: TGTGCCAGCAGCTTAGATACGGGGGCCGGATACAATGAGCAGTTCTTC
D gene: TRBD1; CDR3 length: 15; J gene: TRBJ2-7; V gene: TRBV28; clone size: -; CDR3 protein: CASSPPGGQGVLQYF; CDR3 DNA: TGTGCCAGCAGTCCACCCGGGGGACAGGGAGTATTGCAGTACTTC
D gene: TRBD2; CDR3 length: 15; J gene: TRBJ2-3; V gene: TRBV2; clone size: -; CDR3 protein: CASSERAGGTDTQYF; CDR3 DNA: TGTGCCAGCAGTGAAAGGGCGGGAGGCACAGATACGCAGTATTTT
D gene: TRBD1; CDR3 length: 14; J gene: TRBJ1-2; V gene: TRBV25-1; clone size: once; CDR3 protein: CASTSGQNAYGYTF; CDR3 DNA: TGTGCCAGCACCTCGGGACAGAATGCCTATGGCTACACCTTC
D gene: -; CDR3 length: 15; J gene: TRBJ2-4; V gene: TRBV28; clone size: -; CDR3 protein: CASSLWGDAKNIQYF; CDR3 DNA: TGTGCCAGCAGTTTATGGGGGGACGCCAAAAACATTCAGTACTTC
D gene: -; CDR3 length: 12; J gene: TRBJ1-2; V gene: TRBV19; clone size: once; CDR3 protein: CASAGQNYGYTF; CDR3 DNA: TGTGCCAGCGCCGGACAGAACTATGGCTACACCTTC
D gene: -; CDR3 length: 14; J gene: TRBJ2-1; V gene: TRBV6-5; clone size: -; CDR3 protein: CASTLQGGLDEQFF; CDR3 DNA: TGTGCCAGCACCCTCCAAGGCGGTCTGGATGAGCAGTTCTTC
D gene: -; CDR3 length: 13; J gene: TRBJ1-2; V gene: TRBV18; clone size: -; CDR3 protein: CASSLVTGRGYTF; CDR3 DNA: TGTGCCAGCTCACTAGTGACAGGAAGGGGCTACACCTTC
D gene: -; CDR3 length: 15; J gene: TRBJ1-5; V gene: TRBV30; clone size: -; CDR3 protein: CAWSSLSGANQPQHF; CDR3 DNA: TGTGCCTGGAGTAGTCTGTCCGGGGCCAATCAGCCCCAGCATTTT
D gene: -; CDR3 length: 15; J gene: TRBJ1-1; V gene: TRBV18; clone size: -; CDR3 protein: CASSPASGGVGEAFF; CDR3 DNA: TGTGCCAGCTCACCCGCATCGGGGGGCGTAGGCGAAGCTTTCTTT
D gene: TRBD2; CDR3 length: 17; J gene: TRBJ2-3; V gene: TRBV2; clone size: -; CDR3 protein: CASSEAPTSGSTDTQYF; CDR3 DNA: TGTGCCAGCAGTGAAGCCCCGACTAGCGGAAGCACAGATACGCAGTATTTT
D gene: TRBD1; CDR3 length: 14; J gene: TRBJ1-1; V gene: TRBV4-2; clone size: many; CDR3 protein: CASKSTGANTEAFF; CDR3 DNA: TGTGCCAGCAAATCGACAGGGGCGAACACTGAAGCTTTCTTT
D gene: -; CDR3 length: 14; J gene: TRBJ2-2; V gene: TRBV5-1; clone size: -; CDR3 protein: CASSSDYLVGELFF; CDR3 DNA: TGCGCCAGCAGCTCGGACTACCTGGTAGGGGAGCTGTTTTTT
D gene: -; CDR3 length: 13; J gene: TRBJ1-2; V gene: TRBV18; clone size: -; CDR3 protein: CASSPGPENGYTF; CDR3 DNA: TGTGCCAGCTCACCTGGACCGGAGAATGGCTACACCTTC
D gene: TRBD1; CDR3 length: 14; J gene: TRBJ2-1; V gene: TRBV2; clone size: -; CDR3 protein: CASEGTGNHNEQFF; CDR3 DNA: TGTGCCAGCGAGGGGACAGGGAATCACAATGAGCAGTTCTTC
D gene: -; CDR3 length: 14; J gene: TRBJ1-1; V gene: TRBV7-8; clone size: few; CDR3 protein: CASREGGANTEAFF; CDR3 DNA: TGTGCCAGCAGAGAGGGGGGAGCGAACACTGAAGCTTTCTTT
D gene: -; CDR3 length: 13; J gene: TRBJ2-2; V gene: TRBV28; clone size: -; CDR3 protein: CASSQGGTGELFF; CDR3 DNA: TGTGCCAGCAGCCAGGGAGGCACCGGGGAGCTGTTTTTT
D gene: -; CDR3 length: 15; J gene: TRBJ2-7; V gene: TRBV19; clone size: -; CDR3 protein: CASSIQVGRPYEQYF; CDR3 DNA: TGTGCCAGTAGTATTCAGGTGGGAAGGCCCTACGAGCAGTACTTC
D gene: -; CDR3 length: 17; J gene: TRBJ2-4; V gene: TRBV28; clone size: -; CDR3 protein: CASSFRHPPGAKNIQYF; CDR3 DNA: TGTGCCAGCAGTTTTCGGCACCCCCCTGGGGCCAAAAACATTCAGTACTTC
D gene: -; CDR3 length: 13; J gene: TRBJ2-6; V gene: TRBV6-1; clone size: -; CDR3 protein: CASTTAGANVLTF; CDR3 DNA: TGTGCCAGCACCACAGCCGGGGCCAACGTCCTGACTTTC
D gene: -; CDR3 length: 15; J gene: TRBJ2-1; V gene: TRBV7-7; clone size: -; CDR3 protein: CASSLESGLSNEQFF; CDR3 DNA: TGTGCCAGCAGCTTAGAGTCGGGCTTGAGCAATGAGCAGTTCTTC
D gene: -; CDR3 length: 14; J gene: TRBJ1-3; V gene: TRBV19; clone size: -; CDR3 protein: CASRTSGSGNTIYF; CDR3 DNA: TGTGCCAGTAGGACCTCAGGATCTGGAAACACCATATATTTT
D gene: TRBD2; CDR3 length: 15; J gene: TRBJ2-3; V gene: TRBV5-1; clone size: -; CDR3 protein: CASSYKAGALDTQYF; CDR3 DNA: TGCGCCAGCAGCTATAAAGCGGGAGCGTTGGATACGCAGTATTTT
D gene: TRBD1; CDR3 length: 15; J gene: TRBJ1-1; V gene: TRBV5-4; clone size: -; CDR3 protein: CASSPHPGGSAEAFF; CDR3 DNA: TGTGCCAGCAGCCCTCATCCAGGGGGCTCGGCTGAAGCTTTCTTT
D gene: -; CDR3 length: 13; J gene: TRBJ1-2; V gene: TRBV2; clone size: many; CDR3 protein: CASSASPNYGYTF; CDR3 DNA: TGTGCCAGCAGTGCTAGTCCTAACTATGGCTACACCTTC
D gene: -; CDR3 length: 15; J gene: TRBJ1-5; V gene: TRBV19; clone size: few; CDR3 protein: CASSPLGGAGQPQHF; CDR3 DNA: TGTGCCAGTAGTCCCCTGGGGGGGGCTGGACAGCCCCAGCATTTT
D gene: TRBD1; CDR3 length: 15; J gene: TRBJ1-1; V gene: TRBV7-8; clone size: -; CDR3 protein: CASSATGTGATEAFF; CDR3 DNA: TGTGCCAGCAGCGCAACCGGGACAGGGGCCACTGAAGCTTTCTTT
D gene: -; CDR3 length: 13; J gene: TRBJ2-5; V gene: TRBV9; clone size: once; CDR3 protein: CASSVIPEETQYF; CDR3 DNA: TGTGCCAGCAGCGTAATCCCAGAGGAGACCCAGTACTTC
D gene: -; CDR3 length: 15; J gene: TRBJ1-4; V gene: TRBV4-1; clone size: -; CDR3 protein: CASSLPGRINEKLFF; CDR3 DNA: TGCGCCAGCAGCCTGCCCGGACGGATTAATGAAAAACTGTTTTTT
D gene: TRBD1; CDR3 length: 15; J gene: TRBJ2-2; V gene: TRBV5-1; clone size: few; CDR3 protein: CASSFGDRDVGELFF; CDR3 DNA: TGCGCCAGCAGCTTCGGGGACAGGGATGTCGGGGAGCTGTTTTTT
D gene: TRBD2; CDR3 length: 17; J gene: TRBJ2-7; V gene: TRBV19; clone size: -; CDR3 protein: CASPLATSGRAYNEQYF; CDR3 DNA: TGTGCCAGTCCCCTAGCTACTAGCGGGAGGGCCTATAACGAGCAGTACTTC
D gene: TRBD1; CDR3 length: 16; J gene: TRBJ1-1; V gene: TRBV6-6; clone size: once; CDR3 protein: CASSYPKQGADTEAFF; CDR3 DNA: TGTGCCAGCAGTTACCCAAAACAGGGGGCAGATACTGAAGCTTTCTTT
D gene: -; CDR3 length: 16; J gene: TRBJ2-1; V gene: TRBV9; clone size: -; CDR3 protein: CASSQLGGSSYNEQFF; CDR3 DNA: TGTGCCAGCAGTCAATTGGGGGGAAGTTCCTACAATGAGCAGTTCTTC
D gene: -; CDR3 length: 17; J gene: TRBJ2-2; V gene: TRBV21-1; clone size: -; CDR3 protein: CASSKVRTGQNTGELFF; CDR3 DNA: TGTGCCAGCAGCAAAGTAAGAACAGGGCAGAACACCGGGGAGCTGTTTTTT
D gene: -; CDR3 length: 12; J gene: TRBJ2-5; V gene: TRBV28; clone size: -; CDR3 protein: CASRGDQETQYF; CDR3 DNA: TGTGCCAGCAGAGGGGATCAAGAGACCCAGTACTTC
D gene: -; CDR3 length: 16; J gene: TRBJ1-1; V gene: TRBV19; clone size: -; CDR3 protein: CASSMGHRSMNTEAFF; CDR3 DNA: TGTGCCAGTAGTATGGGGCACCGATCGATGAACACTGAAGCTTTCTTT
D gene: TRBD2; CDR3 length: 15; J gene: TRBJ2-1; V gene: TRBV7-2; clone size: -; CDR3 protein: CASSPTSGSYNEQFF; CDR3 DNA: TGTGCCAGCAGCCCAACTAGCGGGAGCTACAATGAGCAGTTCTTC
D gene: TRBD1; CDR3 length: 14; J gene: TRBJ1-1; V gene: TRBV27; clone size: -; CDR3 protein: CASSLRQGMTEAFF; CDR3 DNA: TGTGCCAGCAGTTTAAGACAGGGTATGACTGAAGCTTTCTTT
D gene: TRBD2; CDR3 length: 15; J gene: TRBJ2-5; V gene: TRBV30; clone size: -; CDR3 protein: CAWTAGTSGEETQYF; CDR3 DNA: TGTGCCTGGACCGCAGGGACTAGCGGAGAAGAGACCCAGTACTTC
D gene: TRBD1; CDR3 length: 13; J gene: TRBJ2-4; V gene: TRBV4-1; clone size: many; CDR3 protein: CASSQDRVDIQYF; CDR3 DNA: TGCGCCAGCAGCCAGGACAGGGTGGACATTCAGTACTTC
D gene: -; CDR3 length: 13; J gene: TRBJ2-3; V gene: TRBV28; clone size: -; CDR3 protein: CASRDSVTDTQYF; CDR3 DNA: TGTGCCAGCAGAGATAGCGTGACAGATACGCAGTATTTT
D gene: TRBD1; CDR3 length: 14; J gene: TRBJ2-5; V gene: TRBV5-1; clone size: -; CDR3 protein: CASMTGTVQETQYF; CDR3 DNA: TGCGCCAGCATGACGGGGACAGTCCAAGAGACCCAGTACTTC
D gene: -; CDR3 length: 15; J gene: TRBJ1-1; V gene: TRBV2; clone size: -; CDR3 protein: CASSESRQMNTEAFF; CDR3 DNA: TGTGCCAGCAGTGAAAGCCGACAGATGAACACTGAAGCTTTCTTT
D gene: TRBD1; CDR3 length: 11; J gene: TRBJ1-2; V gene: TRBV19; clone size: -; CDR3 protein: CASATGYGYTF; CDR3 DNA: TGTGCCTCCGCGACAGGGTATGGCTACACCTTC
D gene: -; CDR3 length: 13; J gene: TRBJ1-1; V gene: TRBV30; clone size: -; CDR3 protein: CAWSGHLNTEAFF; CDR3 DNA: TGTGCCTGGAGTGGTCACTTGAACACTGAAGCTTTCTTT
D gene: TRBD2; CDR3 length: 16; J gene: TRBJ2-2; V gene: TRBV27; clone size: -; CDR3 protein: CASSPRTSGSGGELFF; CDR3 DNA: TGTGCCAGCAGTCCCCGTACTAGCGGGAGTGGCGGGGAGCTGTTTTTT
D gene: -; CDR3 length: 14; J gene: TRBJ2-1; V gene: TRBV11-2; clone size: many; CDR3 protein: CASSLVIQFTEQFF; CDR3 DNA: TGTGCCAGCAGCTTAGTTATCCAATTCACTGAGCAGTTCTTC
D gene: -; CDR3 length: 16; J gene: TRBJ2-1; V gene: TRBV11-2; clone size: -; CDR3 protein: CASSPMTGRVGNEQFF; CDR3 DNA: TGTGCCAGCAGCCCAATGACGGGCCGTGTCGGCAATGAGCAGTTCTTC
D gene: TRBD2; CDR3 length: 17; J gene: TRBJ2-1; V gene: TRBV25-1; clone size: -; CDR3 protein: CASSSRLAGGSYNEQFF; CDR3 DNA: TGTGCCAGCAGTTCGCGACTAGCGGGGGGATCCTACAATGAGCAGTTCTTC
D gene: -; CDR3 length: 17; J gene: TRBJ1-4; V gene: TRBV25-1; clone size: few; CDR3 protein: CASSDTLRVATNEKLFF; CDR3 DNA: TGTGCCAGCAGTGACACGCTCCGGGTTGCAACTAATGAAAAACTGTTTTTT
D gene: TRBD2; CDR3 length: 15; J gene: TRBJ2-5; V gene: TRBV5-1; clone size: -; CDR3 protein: CASSLGSGTTSTQYF; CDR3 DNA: TGCGCCAGCAGCTTGGGGAGCGGGACGACTTCGACCCAGTACTTC
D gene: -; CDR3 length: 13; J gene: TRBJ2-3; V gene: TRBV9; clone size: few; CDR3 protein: CASRTIATDTQYF; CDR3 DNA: TGTGCCAGCAGAACAATAGCGACAGATACGCAGTATTTT